This T cell receptor beta chain derives from a study of T-cell memory formation after mild COVID-19. About the study: TCR clusters were mostly confined to one donor each. Whole-study findings and limits: CM and EM subsets held most contracting CD4+ clones; EMRA held CD8+ ones.

The TCR alpha and TCR beta cDNA libraries, bearing sample barcodes and UMIs, were generated by 5'RACE using constant-segment primers. From the 5' RACE reads, TCRdb called clonotypes with MiXCR, one entry per CDR3 protein. The repertoire holds hundreds of thousands of distinct CDR3 sequences, with approximately 15% as singletons. This clonotype was observed a few times. Its cognate antigen is unknown. The CDR3 consists of 19 residues. V lost 3 bases and J lost 2, with 27 bases in between. Germline V gene data show CDR1 as DFQATT and CDR2 as SNEGSKA (reference sequence). This receptor was taken from a young man who had mild COVID-19 (a few samples of this study predate the infection). Cell type and time point are not known. Material for sequencing was PBMCs or a T cell subset sorted from them (not recorded which). The chain links TRBV20-1 to TRBJ2-3, with D possibly being TRBD2 (6 bases). The CDR3 sequence is CSASSPAGGGVTFTDTQYF. CDR3 sequence (DNA): TGCAGTGCTAGTTCCCCCGCGGGCGGCGGGGTTACCTTCACAGATACGCAGTATTTT.